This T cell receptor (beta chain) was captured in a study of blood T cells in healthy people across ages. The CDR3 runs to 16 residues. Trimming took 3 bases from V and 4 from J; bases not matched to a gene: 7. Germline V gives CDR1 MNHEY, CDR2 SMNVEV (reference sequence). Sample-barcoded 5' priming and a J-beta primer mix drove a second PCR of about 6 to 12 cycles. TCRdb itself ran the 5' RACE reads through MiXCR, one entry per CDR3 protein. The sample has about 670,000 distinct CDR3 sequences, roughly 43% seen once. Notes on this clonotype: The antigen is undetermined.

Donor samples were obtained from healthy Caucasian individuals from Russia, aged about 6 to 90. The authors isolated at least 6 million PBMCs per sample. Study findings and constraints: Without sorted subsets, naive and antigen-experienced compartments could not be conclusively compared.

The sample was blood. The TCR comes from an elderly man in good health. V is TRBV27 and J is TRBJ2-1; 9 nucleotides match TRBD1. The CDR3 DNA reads TGTGCCAGCAGTTTTAACAGGGGGCATGGGTACAATGAGCAGTTCTTC. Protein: CASSFNRGHGYNEQFF.